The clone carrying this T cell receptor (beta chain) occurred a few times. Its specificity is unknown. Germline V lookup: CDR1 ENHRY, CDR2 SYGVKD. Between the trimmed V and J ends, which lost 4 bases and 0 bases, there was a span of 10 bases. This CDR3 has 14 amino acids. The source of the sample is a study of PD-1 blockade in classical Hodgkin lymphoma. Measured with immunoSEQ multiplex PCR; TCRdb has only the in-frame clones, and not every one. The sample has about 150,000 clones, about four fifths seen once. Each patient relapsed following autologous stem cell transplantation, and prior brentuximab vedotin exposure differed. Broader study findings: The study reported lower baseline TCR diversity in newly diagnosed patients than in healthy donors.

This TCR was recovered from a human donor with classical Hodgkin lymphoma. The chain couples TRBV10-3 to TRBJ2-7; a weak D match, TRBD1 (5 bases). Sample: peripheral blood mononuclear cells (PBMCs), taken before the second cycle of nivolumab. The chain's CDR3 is CAISVGASSYEQYF. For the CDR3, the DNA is TGTGCCATCAGTGTAGGGGCTAGCTCCTACGAGCAGTACTTC.